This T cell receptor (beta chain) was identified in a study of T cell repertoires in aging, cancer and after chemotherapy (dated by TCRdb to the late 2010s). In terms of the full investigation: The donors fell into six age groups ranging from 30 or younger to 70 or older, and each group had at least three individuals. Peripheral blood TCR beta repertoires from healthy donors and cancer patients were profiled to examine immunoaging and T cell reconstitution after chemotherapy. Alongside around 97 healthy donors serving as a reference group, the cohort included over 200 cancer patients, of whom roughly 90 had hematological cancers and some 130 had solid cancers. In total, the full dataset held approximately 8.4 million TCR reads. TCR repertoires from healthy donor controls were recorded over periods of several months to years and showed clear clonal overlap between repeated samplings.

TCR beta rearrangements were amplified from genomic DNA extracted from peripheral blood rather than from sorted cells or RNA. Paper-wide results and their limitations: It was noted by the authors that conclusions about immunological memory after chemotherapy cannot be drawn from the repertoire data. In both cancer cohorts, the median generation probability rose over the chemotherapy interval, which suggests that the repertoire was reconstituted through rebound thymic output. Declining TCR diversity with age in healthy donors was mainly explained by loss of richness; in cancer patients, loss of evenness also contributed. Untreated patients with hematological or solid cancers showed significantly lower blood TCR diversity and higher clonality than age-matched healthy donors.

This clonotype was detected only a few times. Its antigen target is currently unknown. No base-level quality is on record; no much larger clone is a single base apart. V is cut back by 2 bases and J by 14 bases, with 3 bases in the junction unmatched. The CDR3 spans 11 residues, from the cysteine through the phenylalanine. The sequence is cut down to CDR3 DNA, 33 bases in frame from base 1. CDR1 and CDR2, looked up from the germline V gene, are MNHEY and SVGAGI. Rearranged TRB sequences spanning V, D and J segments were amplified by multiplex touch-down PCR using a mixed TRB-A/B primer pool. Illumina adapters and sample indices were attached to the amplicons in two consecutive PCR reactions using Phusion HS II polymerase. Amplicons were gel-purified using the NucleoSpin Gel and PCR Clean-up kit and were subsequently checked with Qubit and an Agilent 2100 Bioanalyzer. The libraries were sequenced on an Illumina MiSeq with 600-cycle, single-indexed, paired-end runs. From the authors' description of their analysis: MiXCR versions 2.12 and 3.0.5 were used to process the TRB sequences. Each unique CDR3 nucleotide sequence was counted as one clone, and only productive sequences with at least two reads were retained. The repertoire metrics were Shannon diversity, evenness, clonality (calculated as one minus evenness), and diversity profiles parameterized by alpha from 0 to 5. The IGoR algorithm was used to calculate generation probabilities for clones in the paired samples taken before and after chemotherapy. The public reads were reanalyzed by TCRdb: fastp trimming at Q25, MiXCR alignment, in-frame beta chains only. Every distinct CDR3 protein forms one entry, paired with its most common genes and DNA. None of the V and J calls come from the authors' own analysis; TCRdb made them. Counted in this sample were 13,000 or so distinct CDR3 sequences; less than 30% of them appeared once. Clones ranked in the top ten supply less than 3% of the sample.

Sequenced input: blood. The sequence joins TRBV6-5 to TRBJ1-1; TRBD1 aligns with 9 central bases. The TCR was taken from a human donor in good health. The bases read TGTGCCAGCAGTTACGGACAGGGGAAATTCTTT. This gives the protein CASSYGQGKFF.